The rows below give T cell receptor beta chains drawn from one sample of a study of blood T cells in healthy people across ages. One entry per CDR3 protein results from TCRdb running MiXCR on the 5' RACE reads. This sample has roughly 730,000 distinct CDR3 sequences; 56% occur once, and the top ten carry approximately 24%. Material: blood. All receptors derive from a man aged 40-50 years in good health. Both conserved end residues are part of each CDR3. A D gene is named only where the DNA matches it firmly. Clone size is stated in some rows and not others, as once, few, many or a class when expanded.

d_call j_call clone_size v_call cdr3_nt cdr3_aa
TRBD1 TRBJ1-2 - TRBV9 TGTGCCAGCAGCGCAATGGGACAGACGGCTAATGGCTACACCTTC CASSAMGQTANGYTF
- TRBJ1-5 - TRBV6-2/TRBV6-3 TGTGCCAGCAGTTCTCCCTATAGAGTAAATCAGCCCCAGCATTTT CASSSPYRVNQPQHF
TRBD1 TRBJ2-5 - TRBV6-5 TGTGCCAGCAGTTACCCCCCGCGGGCAGGGGGCCAAGAGACCCAGTACTTC CASSYPPRAGGQETQYF
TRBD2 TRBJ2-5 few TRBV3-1 TGTGCCAGCAGCCCCCGGACTAGCGGGATGGAGACCCAGTACTTC CASSPRTSGMETQYF
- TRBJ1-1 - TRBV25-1 TGTGCCAGCAGTAGGGGGGGCATGGCTGAAGCTTTCTTT CASSRGGMAEAFF
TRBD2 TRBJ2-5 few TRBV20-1 TGCAGTGCTAGAGGGGTAGCGGGGGGGCCCCCTGAGACCCAGTACTTC CSARGVAGGPPETQYF
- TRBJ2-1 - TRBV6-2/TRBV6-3 TGTGCCAGCAATCGCTTCTCTGACTCCTACAATGAGCAGTTCTTC CASNRFSDSYNEQFF
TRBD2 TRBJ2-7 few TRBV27 TGTGCCAGCGGACCGGGACTAGCGGGACTGACCGGGCCCTACGAGCAGTACTTC CASGPGLAGLTGPYEQYF
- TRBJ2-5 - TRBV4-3 TGCGCCAGCAGCCAAGACCGGGGAGAATGGGAGACCCAGTACTTC CASSQDRGEWETQYF
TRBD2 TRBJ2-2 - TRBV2 TGTGCCAGCAGTGAATTAACTAGCGGGTTCTCCGGGGAGCTGTTTTTT CASSELTSGFSGELFF
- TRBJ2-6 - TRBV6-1 TGTGCCAGCAGTCCCCCGGGTCTGGGAGCCAACGTCCTGACTTTC CASSPPGLGANVLTF
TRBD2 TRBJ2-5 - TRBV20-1 TGCAGCGGACTAGCGGGAGTGGAGGAGACCCAGTACTTC CSGLAGVEETQYF
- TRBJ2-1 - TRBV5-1 TGCGCCGGTCGTTTAGACTCCTACAATGAGCAGTTCTTC CAGRLDSYNEQFF
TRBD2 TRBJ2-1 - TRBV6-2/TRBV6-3 TGTGCCAGCAGAAGGACTAGCGGGGGGCACAATGAGCAGTTCTTC CASRRTSGGHNEQFF
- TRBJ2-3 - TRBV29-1 TGCAGCGTGGATACCGGGACACCAATCCGCACAGATACGCAGTATTTT CSVDTGTPIRTDTQYF
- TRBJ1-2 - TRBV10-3 TGTGCCATCAGTGAGTCCCAACTACAGTTGTCCGGCTACACCTTC CAISESQLQLSGYTF
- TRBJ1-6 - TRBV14 TGTGCCAGCAGGGCAGGGTGGAATAATTCACCCCTCCACTTT CASRAGWNNSPLHF
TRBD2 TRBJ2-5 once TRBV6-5 TGTGCCAGCAGTTTCGGACTAGCGGGGGCTCAAGAGACCCAGTACTTC CASSFGLAGAQETQYF
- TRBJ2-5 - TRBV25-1 TGTGCCAGCAGTTCCAGTCTAATGTTCGGGGTTGGAGAGACCCAGTACTTC CASSSSLMFGVGETQYF
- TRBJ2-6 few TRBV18 TGTGCCAGCAGCCCCATAACCGGGGCCAACGTCCTGACTTTC CASSPITGANVLTF
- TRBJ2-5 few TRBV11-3 TGTGCCAGCAGCTTAGAACAGACACAAGAGACCCAGTACTTC CASSLEQTQETQYF
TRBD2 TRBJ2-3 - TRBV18 TGTGCCAGCTCACCAGTGCGGGGGTCCACGGATACGCAGTATTTT CASSPVRGSTDTQYF
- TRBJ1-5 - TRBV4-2 TGTGCCAGCAGCCAAGATCCGGCCAGGGATCAGCCCCAGCATTTT CASSQDPARDQPQHF
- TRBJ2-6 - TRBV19 TGTCCCTTAATAGATATCTCCTTGGGGACTGGGGCCAACGTCCTGACTTTC CPLIDISLGTGANVLTF
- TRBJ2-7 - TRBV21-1 TGTGCCAGCAGCAAAGGAAGCAGGCCCCTTCCCTCCTACGAGCAGTACTTC CASSKGSRPLPSYEQYF
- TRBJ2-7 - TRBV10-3 TGTGCCGCCTCGGGCTGTACAGGGTTTTGCCACGAGCAGTACTTC CAASGCTGFCHEQYF
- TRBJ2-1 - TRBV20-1 TGCAGTGCTAGAGATCCCCGACCGGCGAGAGGGTTCTCTAGGAATGAGCAGTTCTTC CSARDPRPARGFSRNEQFF
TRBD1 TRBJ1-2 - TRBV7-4 TGTGCCAGCAGCAGAGCGGGACAGGGCGGATTGGGCTACACCTTC CASSRAGQGGLGYTF
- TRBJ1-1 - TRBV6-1 TGTGCCAGCATGTATGTGTTTGAAGCTTTCTTT CASMYVFEAFF
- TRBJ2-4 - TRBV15 TGTGCCACCAGCACAGGGGAGGTACTGGGAGCCAAAAACATTCAGTACTTC CATSTGEVLGAKNIQYF
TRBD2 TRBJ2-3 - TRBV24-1 TGTGCCACCAGTGAGGTAGCGGGCGTCACAGATACGCAGTATTTT CATSEVAGVTDTQYF
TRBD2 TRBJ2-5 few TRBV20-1 TGCAGTGCTAGTTATCCAGCGGGGGAGACCCAGTACTTC CSASYPAGETQYF
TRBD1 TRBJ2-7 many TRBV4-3 TGCGCCAGCAGCTCACAAATCGGGGGACAGGGAATATCCTACGAGCAGTACTTC CASSSQIGGQGISYEQYF
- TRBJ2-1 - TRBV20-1 TGCAGTGCCAATAACGGCGGGGAATACAATGAGCAGTTCTTC CSANNGGEYNEQFF
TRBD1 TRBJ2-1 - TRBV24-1 TGTGCCACCAGTGAAAGACAGGGAGATTACAATGAGCAGTTCTTC CATSERQGDYNEQFF
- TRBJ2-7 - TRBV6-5 TGTGCCAGCAGTTACCAGGGGGGGGCCTACGAGCAGTACTTC CASSYQGGAYEQYF
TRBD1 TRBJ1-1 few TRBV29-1 TGCAGCGGGAGACAGGGAGCTGAAGCTTTCTTT CSGRQGAEAFF
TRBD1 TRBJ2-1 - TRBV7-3 TGTGCCAGCAGCTTACGACAGGGCCATGTTAATTCCGAGCAGTTCTTC CASSLRQGHVNSEQFF
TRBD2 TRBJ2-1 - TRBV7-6 TGTGCCAGCAGCCCAGGGCAAGGGACTAGACTGGGGAATGAGCAGTTCTTC CASSPGQGTRLGNEQFF
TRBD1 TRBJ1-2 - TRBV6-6 TGTGCCAGCAGTGGCCGGGACAGGGGGAACTATGGCTACACCTTC CASSGRDRGNYGYTF
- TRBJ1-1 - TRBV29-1 TGCAGCGCCGGGAGGGACACTGAAGCTTTCTTT CSAGRDTEAFF
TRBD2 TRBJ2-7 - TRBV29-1 TGCAGCGTGCGCGCGGGGGAATCCTACGAGCAGTACTTC CSVRAGESYEQYF
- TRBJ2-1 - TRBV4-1 TGCGCCAGCAGCCAAGGGCCAAGGTTTCCGGGCAATGAGCAGTTCTTC CASSQGPRFPGNEQFF
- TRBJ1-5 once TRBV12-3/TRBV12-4 TGTGCCAGCAGTCTCCGAACGGGACACTACAATCAGCCCCAGCATTTT CASSLRTGHYNQPQHF
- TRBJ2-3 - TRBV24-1 TGTGCCACCAGTGAACACGGGGACACAGATACGCAGTATTTT CATSEHGDTDTQYF
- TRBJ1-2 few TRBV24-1 TGTGCCACCAGCGAGATCTATGGCTACACCTTC CATSEIYGYTF
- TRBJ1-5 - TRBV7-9 TGTGCCAGCAGCTTAGCGGGCGGGCCTTATAGCAATCAGCCCCAGCATTTT CASSLAGGPYSNQPQHF
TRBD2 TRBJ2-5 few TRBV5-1 TGCGCCAGCAGCTCCGGACTAGCGGGACCTCAAGAGACCCAGTACTTC CASSSGLAGPQETQYF
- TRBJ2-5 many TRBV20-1 TGCAGTGCTAGAGGACCGGGGGAGACCCAGTACTTC CSARGPGETQYF
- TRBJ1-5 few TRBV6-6 TGTGCCAGCAACTACAATACAGATCAGCCCCAGCATTTT CASNYNTDQPQHF
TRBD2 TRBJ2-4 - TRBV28 TGTGCCAGCACCCCGGGGAGGGCAGGCATTCAGTACTTC CASTPGRAGIQYF
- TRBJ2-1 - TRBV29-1 TGCAGCGTTGAAGGCTTTACAGGCGGGGGCCACTCCTACAATGAGCAGTTCTTC CSVEGFTGGGHSYNEQFF
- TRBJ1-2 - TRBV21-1 TGTGCCAGCAGCAAAGGGCCCGCGTGCCCGGGGACGGTGATTAGTATCCCGCACACCTTC CASSKGPACPGTVISIPHTF
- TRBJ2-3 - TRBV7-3 TGTGCCAGCAGCTCCTCACTAGTCGGGGCTGATGCGGATACGCAGTATTTT CASSSSLVGADADTQYF
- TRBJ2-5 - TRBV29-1 TGCAGCGTTGATCGCGGGGATGAGCAGTACTTC CSVDRGDEQYF
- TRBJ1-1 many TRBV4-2 TGTGCCAGCAGCCAAGATATGGAGAAAACTGAAGCTTTCTTT CASSQDMEKTEAFF
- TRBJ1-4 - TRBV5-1 TGCGCCAGCAGTCGGGCGACGGGGATCAGGGGAGAAGAAAAACTGTTTTTT CASSRATGIRGEEKLFF
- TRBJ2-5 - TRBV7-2 TGTGCCAGCAGCCGAGGGGGACGCCAAGAGACCCAGTACTTC CASSRGGRQETQYF
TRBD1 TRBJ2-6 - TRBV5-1 TGCGCCAGCAGTCCCGGGACAGGGGGTGCAAAGGGCAACGTCCTGACTTTC CASSPGTGGAKGNVLTF
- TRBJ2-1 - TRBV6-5 TGTGCCAGCAGTTACCGAGACAATGAGCAGTTCTTC CASSYRDNEQFF